One and the same sample provided the 31 T cell receptor beta chains below, sequenced in a study of beta chain features in type 1 diabetes. Findings and limits, study-wide: For Type 1 diabetes patients, all four CD4+ subsets carried TCRB CDR3s that were moderately but significantly shorter.

No antigens are known for them. Investigators reverse transcribed all isolated RNA, so they sequenced expressed TCRB transcripts. Only in-frame clones appear in the TCRdb table, and some are missing; sequencing was by immunoSEQ multiplex PCR. This sample has about 120,000 clones, with roughly 17% found just once. The sample consisted of central memory CD4+ T cells from blood. The receptors were gathered from a man aged 30 to 45 with type 1 diabetes.

J is TRBJ2-1 and V is TRBV5-5; 10 bases fit TRBD1. After removal of 1 base from V and 3 bases from J, the junction contained 7 bases not matched to a gene. Germline assignment: CDR1 SGHKS and CDR2 YYEKEE (reference sequence). There are 17 residues in the CDR3. The CDR3 DNA reads as TGTGCCAGCAGCTTGTTTGACAGGGGGCAATACTACAATGAGCAGTTCTTC. Translation gives CASSLFDRGQYYNEQFF.

The rearrangement joins TRBV7-6 to TRBJ2-7; 7 bases line up with TRBD1. CDR1 is SGHVS, CDR2 FNYEAQ, per germline. After removal of 5 bases from V and 2 bases from J, the junction contained 9 bases not matched to a gene. CDR3 length: 15 amino acids. The CDR3 nucleotides are TGTGCCAGCAGCGTCTACAGGGGTGCTCCCTACGAGCAGTACTTC. It encodes CASSVYRGAPYEQYF.

This clone was detected only a few times. The chain combines TRBV28 with TRBJ1-4; 9 bases map to TRBD1. CDR3 length: 15 amino acids. After removal of 7 bases from V and 7 bases from J, the junction contained 10 bases not matched to a gene. The germline V gene has CDR1 MDHEN and CDR2 SYDVKM. CDR3 coding DNA: TGTGCCAGCAACGAAGGGACAGGGCCTCGTGAAAAACTGTTTTTT. As protein: CASNEGTGPREKLFF. Complete variable domain (other parts from reference TRBV28 and TRBJ1-4): DVKVTQSSRYLVKRTGEKVFLECVQDMDHENMFWYRQDPGLGLRLIYFSYDVKMKEKGDIPEGYSVSREKKERFSLILESASTNQTSMYLCASNEGTGPREKLFFGSGTQLSVL.

This clone was detected only a few times. This chain connects TRBV7-9 to TRBJ2-1, with 8 bases fitting TRBD2. Germline V gene data show CDR1 as SEHNR and CDR2 as FQNEAQ (reference sequence). The CDR3 runs to 16 residues. V trimming: 6 bases; J trimming: 0 bases; junction bases outside the gene matches: 7. The CDR3 is CASSRLAGRSYNEQFF. CDR3 in DNA: TGTGCCAGCAGTCGCCTAGCGGGTCGCTCCTACAATGAGCAGTTCTTC.

The chain combines TRBV10-3 with TRBJ2-1; 9 bases map to TRBD1. The CDR3 has 14 amino acids. The germline CDR1 and CDR2 sequences are ENHRY and SYGVKD. Trimming cost V 6 bases and J 8 bases; bases outside gene matches: 8. CDR3 nucleotide sequence: TGTGCCATCAGACCCGGACAGGGGAGCGATGAGCAGTTCTTC. The encoded protein is CAIRPGQGSDEQFF.

CDR3 sequence reads: CSVRESNQYF. The DNA of the CDR3 is TGCAGCGTCCGTGAGAGCAACCAGTACTTC. The chain carries TRBV29-1 and TRBJ2-5; no clear D. The CDR3 runs to 10 residues. Germline V gives CDR1 SQVTM, CDR2 ANQGSEA. Deletions cut 6 bases from V and 10 bases from J, with 12 bases between.

This clone has just a few counts. Other DNA sequences within the sample encode an identical CDR3. The CDR3 bases are TGCGCCAGCAGTACCCAGGGGGACACTGAAGCTTTCTTT. Translating it yields CASSTQGDTEAFF. V gene TRBV5-1 combines with J gene TRBJ1-1; TRBD1 agrees at 7 bases. This CDR3 comprises 13 residues. Germline assignment: CDR1 SGHRS and CDR2 YFSETQ. After removal of 5 bases from V and 3 bases from J, the junction contained 4 bases not matched to a gene.

This clone turned up a few times. The CDR3 nucleotides read TGCAGCGCTCGACGGACGGTCAATTCACCCCTCCACTTT. Amino acids: CSARRTVNSPLHF. The chain couples TRBV29-1 to TRBJ1-6; D gene uncertain. Trimming pared 7 bases from V and 7 bases from J, leaving 14 bases between. In germline, CDR1 is SQVTM, CDR2 ANQGSEA. This CDR3 is 13 amino acids long.

In its sample, this clone was seen a few times. The rearrangement links TRBV5-4 to TRBJ2-2, with unresolved D. Germline CDR1 reads SGHNT; CDR2 reads YYREEE (reference sequence). Trimming left V 0 bases short and J 3 bases short, with 9 bases between. The CDR3 runs to 15 residues. CDR3 residues: CASSLAGIYTGELFF. CDR3 nucleotide sequence: TGTGCCAGCAGCTTGGCCGGCATATACACCGGGGAGCTGTTTTTT.

V and J are TRBV5-1 and TRBJ1-1, with no clear D. Looked up from germline, CDR1 is SGHRS and CDR2 is YFSETQ. The CDR3 spans 13 residues. V was shortened by 5 bases and J by 0 bases, with 8 bases between the two germline ends. The CDR3 DNA reads TGCGCCAGCAGGCCCCAGTTGAACACTGAAGCTTTCTTT. This encodes CASRPQLNTEAFF.

In this sample, this clone turned up a few times. The gene calls are TRBV18 and TRBJ1-2, with D hard to call. The CDR3 consists of 13 residues. Looked up from germline, CDR1 is KGHSH and CDR2 is LQKENI. Trimming stripped 2 bases from V and 6 bases from J, with 10 bases between. The CDR3 here is CASSPEPYDGYTF. CDR3 DNA sequence: TGTGCCAGCTCACCAGAACCTTATGATGGCTACACCTTC.

This clone showed up just a few times. This chain uses TRBV19 with TRBJ1-4, with D hard to call. Germline V gene lookup returns CDR1 LNHDA and CDR2 SQIVND (reference sequence). The CDR3 is made up of 15 amino acids. Trimming cost V 3 bases and J 7 bases, with 15 bases left between them. The CDR3 bases are TGTGCCAGTAGTATTCGGGAGGGCGCAGCTGAAAAACTGTTTTTT. Residues: CASSIREGAAEKLFF.

This chain connects TRBV18 to TRBJ2-5, with D possibly being TRBD2 (5 bases). The CDR3 loop spans 17 amino acids. Germline-derived CDR1 and CDR2 are KGHSH and LQKENI. Trimming took off 3 bases at V and 5 bases at J, with 22 bases between the two ends. The CDR3 DNA reads TGTGCCAGCTCACCTAACAGCGGCGGGTTCCGCACGGAGACCCAGTACTTC. Translated: CASSPNSGGFRTETQYF.

This clone was picked up many times. The chain couples TRBV30 to TRBJ2-7; D might be TRBD2 (6 bases). Trimming cost V 2 bases and J 0 bases, with 14 bases left between them. The V gene's germline CDR1 is GTSNPN and CDR2 SVGIG (reference sequence). The CDR3 is made up of 15 amino acids. The CDR3 DNA sequence: TGTGCCTGGAGTTTGGGCGGGGTAACCTCCTACGAGCAGTACTTC. Its protein product is CAWSLGGVTSYEQYF. Full variable domain (remainder filled in from reference TRBV30 and TRBJ2-7): SQTIHQWPATLVQPVGSPLSLECTVEGTSNPNLYWYRQAAGRGLQLLFYSVGIGQISSEVPQNLSASRPQDRQFILSSKKLLLSDSGFYLCAWSLGGVTSYEQYFGPGTRLTVT.

This clone was observed a handful of times. The same CDR3 also results from other DNA sequences found in this sample. V gene TRBV9 combines with J gene TRBJ2-7; no firm D call. The V end lost 0 bases, the J end lost 1 base, and 8 bases lay between the germline ends. This CDR3 has 14 amino acids. CDR1 and CDR2 from the germline V gene are SGDLS and YYNGEE. The CDR3 nucleotides are TGTGCCAGCAGCGTAGAGTGGGGTTCCTACGAGCAGTACTTC. This encodes CASSVEWGSYEQYF. The complete variable domain, with remaining parts taken from reference TRBV9 and TRBJ2-7, reads DSGVTQTPKHLITATGQRVTLRCSPRSGDLSVYWYQQSLDQGLQFLIQYYNGEERAKGNILERFSAQQFPDLHSELNLSSLELGDSALYFCASSVEWGSYEQYFGPGTRLTVT.

This clone showed up many times. The identical CDR3 is also encoded by other nucleotide sequences in the sample. This chain uses TRBV9 with TRBJ2-5; D uncertain. CDR1 and CDR2 (germline): SGDLS, YYNGEE. V lost 0 bases, J lost 5 bases, and 5 bases lay in between. This CDR3 comprises 12 residues. The CDR3 is CASSVGGETQYF. DNA for the CDR3: TGTGCCAGCAGCGTAGGAGGCGAGACCCAGTACTTC.

This clone was found a few times. The chain is built from TRBV5-4 and TRBJ1-2; 11 nucleotides align to TRBD1. The junction had 8 bases not matched to a gene; V was cut back by 3 bases and J by 7 bases. Germline values: CDR1 SGHNT, CDR2 YYREEE (reference sequence). The CDR3 is 15 amino acids. The CDR3 loop is CASSWSGQGARGYTF. CDR3 bases: TGTGCCAGCAGCTGGTCAGGACAGGGGGCTCGTGGCTACACCTTC.

V is TRBV2 and J is TRBJ2-7; D is unresolved. Germline CDR1 reads SNHLY; CDR2 reads FYNNEI. V shed 2 bases and J shed 8 bases, with 10 bases lying between them. The CDR3 length is 12 residues. The CDR3 region has the DNA TGTGCCAGCAGTGAATCGGCAATTCAGCAGTACTTC. Protein product: CASSESAIQQYF.

The chain couples TRBV5-1 to TRBJ1-2; 9 nucleotides line up with TRBD1. Germline V gene data show CDR1 as SGHRS and CDR2 as YFSETQ. V lost 4 bases, J lost 7 bases, and 5 bases stayed unmatched. This CDR3 contains 13 residues. As DNA, the CDR3 is TGCGCCAGCAGCACGGGACAGGGAATTGGCTACACCTTC. Protein sequence: CASSTGQGIGYTF. Full variable domain (remainder filled in from reference TRBV5-1 and TRBJ1-2): KAGVTQTPRYLIKTRGQQVTLSCSPISGHRSVSWYQQTPGQGLQFLFEYFSETQRNKGNFPGRFSGRQFSNSRSEMNVSTLELGDSALYLCASSTGQGIGYTFGSGTRLTVV.

There are a few counts of this clone. This rearrangement joins TRBV30 to TRBJ2-1; possibly TRBD1 for D (5 bases). The CDR3 contains 13 residues. The germline gives CDR1 GTSNPN, CDR2 SVGIG (reference sequence). V gave up 0 bases and J gave up 9 bases, with 12 bases separating them. The chain's CDR3 is CAWSVRVDSEQFF. For the CDR3, the DNA is TGTGCCTGGAGTGTACGCGTAGACAGTGAGCAGTTCTTC.

The sample holds a few counts of this clone. This chain uses TRBV5-1 with TRBJ2-3; TRBD2 matches 14 bases. V gave up 4 bases and J gave up 8 bases; unmatched junction bases: 9. CDR1 is SGHRS and CDR2 is YFSETQ in the germline V gene. The CDR3 runs to 16 residues. CDR3 sequence (DNA): TGCGCCAGCAGCGAAACGGGGACTAGCGGGGGAGGTACGCAGTATTTT. It codes for CASSETGTSGGGTQYF. The whole variable domain, filled in from reference TRBV5-1 and TRBJ2-3, reads KAGVTQTPRYLIKTRGQQVTLSCSPISGHRSVSWYQQTPGQGLQFLFEYFSETQRNKGNFPGRFSGRQFSNSRSEMNVSTLELGDSALYLCASSETGTSGGGTQYFGPGTRLTVL.

This clone showed up many times. The chain employs TRBV7-9 and TRBJ2-5, with a weak D call TRBD2 (6 bases). The germline V and J ends were trimmed by 10 bases and 3 bases, with 18 bases remaining between them. Germline V CDR1 and CDR2: SEHNR, FQNEAQ (reference sequence). This CDR3 is 14 amino acids long. The CDR3 DNA follows: TGTGCCAAGAACTCGGGACTCGGCAAAGAGACCCAGTACTTC. Translation gives CAKNSGLGKETQYF.

This clone was detected only a few times. The chain joins TRBV29-1 to TRBJ1-1, with 7 bases aligning to TRBD1. Germline CDR1 is SQVTM and CDR2 is ANQGSEA. The CDR3 runs to 13 residues. With 5 bases clipped from V and 2 bases from J, the junction kept 5 bases outside the gene matches. The CDR3 nucleotides read TGCAGCGTTCGACAGGGTCCCAACACTGAAGCTTTCTTT. This translates into CSVRQGPNTEAFF.

Only a few counts were recorded for this clone. With a much larger clone just one base away, this may be a read error. V usage is TRBV6-6 and J usage is TRBJ1-2; no firm D call. V dropped 5 bases and J dropped 5 bases, with 3 bases sitting between them. Germline V lookup: CDR1 MNHNY, CDR2 SVGAGI (reference sequence). The CDR3 runs 10 residues. The CDR3 loop is CASSEYGYTF. CDR3 coding DNA: TGTGCCAGCAGTGAGTATGGCTACACCTTC.

This chain joins TRBV2 and TRBJ1-5; no clear D. CDR1 is SNHLY and CDR2 is FYNNEI in the germline V gene. The CDR3 has 12 amino acids. V was shortened by 2 bases and J by 9 bases, with 8 bases between the two germline ends. This CDR3 reads CASSEYPRPQHF. The CDR3 DNA is TGTGCCAGCAGTGAATATCCCAGGCCCCAGCATTTT.

The chain recombines TRBV4-3 with TRBJ1-2; 9 nucleotides line up with TRBD1. The V gene end was trimmed by 4 bases and the J gene end by 2 bases; junction bases not matched to a gene: 5. This CDR3 is built from 15 residues. Germline V CDR1 and CDR2: LGHNA, YSLEER. The CDR3 here is CASSREQGANYGYTF. The CDR3 nucleotides are TGCGCCAGCAGCCGCGAACAGGGGGCAAACTATGGCTACACCTTC.

This clone was recorded a few times. This chain connects TRBV6-5 to TRBJ1-5, with D unclear. Germline V gives CDR1 MNHEY, CDR2 SVGAGI. V lost 6 bases, J lost 4 bases, and 10 bases lay in between. The CDR3 covers 13 residues. The CDR3 loop reads CASSWTENQPQHF. The CDR3 region has the DNA TGTGCCAGCAGCTGGACGGAGAATCAGCCCCAGCATTTT.

Turning to this clone: The sample has other DNA sequences that encode this CDR3 too. The chain joins TRBV14 to TRBJ1-2; D ambiguous. The V and J ends lost 1 base and 5 bases respectively, with 2 bases between them. CDR3 size: 11 residues. Per the germline V gene, CDR1 is SGHDN and CDR2 is FVKESK. The CDR3 region is CASSQGYGYTF. The CDR3 DNA reads as TGTGCCAGCAGCCAAGGTTATGGCTACACCTTC.

Remarks on this clone: A junction end diverges from the germline sequence, so it may reflect a read error. The chain links TRBV7-9 to TRBJ1-2; TRBD1 agrees at 10 bases. The CDR3 length is 13 residues. Germline V gene lookup returns CDR1 SEHNR and CDR2 FQNEAQ (reference sequence). In DNA, the CDR3 is TGTGCCAGCAGCTTAGAGGGACAGGGGATCGAAATCTTC. It specifies CASSLEGQGIEIF. Looking up the rest from reference TRBV7-9 and TRBJ1-2 gives the full variable domain: DTGVSQNPRHKITKRGQNVTFRCDPISEHNRLYWYRQTLGQGPEFLTYFQNEAQLEKSRLLSDRFSAERPKGSFSTLEIQRTEQGDSAMYLCASSLEGQGIEIFGSGTRLTVV.

This clone came up many times. The chain is built from TRBV15 and TRBJ2-1; 11 nucleotides line up with TRBD2. Germline-derived CDR1 and CDR2 are LNHNV and YYDKDF (reference sequence). CDR3 length: 18 amino acids. J was trimmed by 3 bases and V by 3 bases; bases with no gene match: 10. The CDR3 bases are TGTGCCACCAGCAGGGCTGGGGTAGCGGGGGGGCTCTACAATGAGCAGTTCTTC. Protein: CATSRAGVAGGLYNEQFF.

This sequence joins TRBV19 and TRBJ2-7; 9 bases agree with TRBD2. The trim removed 2 bases at V and 3 bases at J, leaving 8 bases unmatched. The germline V gene encodes CDR1 LNHDA and CDR2 SQIVND (reference sequence). The CDR3 totals 16 residues. The CDR3 DNA sequence: TGTGCCAGTAGTATACGAGCGGGGGGCGATTACTACGAGCAGTACTTC. Residues: CASSIRAGGDYYEQYF.